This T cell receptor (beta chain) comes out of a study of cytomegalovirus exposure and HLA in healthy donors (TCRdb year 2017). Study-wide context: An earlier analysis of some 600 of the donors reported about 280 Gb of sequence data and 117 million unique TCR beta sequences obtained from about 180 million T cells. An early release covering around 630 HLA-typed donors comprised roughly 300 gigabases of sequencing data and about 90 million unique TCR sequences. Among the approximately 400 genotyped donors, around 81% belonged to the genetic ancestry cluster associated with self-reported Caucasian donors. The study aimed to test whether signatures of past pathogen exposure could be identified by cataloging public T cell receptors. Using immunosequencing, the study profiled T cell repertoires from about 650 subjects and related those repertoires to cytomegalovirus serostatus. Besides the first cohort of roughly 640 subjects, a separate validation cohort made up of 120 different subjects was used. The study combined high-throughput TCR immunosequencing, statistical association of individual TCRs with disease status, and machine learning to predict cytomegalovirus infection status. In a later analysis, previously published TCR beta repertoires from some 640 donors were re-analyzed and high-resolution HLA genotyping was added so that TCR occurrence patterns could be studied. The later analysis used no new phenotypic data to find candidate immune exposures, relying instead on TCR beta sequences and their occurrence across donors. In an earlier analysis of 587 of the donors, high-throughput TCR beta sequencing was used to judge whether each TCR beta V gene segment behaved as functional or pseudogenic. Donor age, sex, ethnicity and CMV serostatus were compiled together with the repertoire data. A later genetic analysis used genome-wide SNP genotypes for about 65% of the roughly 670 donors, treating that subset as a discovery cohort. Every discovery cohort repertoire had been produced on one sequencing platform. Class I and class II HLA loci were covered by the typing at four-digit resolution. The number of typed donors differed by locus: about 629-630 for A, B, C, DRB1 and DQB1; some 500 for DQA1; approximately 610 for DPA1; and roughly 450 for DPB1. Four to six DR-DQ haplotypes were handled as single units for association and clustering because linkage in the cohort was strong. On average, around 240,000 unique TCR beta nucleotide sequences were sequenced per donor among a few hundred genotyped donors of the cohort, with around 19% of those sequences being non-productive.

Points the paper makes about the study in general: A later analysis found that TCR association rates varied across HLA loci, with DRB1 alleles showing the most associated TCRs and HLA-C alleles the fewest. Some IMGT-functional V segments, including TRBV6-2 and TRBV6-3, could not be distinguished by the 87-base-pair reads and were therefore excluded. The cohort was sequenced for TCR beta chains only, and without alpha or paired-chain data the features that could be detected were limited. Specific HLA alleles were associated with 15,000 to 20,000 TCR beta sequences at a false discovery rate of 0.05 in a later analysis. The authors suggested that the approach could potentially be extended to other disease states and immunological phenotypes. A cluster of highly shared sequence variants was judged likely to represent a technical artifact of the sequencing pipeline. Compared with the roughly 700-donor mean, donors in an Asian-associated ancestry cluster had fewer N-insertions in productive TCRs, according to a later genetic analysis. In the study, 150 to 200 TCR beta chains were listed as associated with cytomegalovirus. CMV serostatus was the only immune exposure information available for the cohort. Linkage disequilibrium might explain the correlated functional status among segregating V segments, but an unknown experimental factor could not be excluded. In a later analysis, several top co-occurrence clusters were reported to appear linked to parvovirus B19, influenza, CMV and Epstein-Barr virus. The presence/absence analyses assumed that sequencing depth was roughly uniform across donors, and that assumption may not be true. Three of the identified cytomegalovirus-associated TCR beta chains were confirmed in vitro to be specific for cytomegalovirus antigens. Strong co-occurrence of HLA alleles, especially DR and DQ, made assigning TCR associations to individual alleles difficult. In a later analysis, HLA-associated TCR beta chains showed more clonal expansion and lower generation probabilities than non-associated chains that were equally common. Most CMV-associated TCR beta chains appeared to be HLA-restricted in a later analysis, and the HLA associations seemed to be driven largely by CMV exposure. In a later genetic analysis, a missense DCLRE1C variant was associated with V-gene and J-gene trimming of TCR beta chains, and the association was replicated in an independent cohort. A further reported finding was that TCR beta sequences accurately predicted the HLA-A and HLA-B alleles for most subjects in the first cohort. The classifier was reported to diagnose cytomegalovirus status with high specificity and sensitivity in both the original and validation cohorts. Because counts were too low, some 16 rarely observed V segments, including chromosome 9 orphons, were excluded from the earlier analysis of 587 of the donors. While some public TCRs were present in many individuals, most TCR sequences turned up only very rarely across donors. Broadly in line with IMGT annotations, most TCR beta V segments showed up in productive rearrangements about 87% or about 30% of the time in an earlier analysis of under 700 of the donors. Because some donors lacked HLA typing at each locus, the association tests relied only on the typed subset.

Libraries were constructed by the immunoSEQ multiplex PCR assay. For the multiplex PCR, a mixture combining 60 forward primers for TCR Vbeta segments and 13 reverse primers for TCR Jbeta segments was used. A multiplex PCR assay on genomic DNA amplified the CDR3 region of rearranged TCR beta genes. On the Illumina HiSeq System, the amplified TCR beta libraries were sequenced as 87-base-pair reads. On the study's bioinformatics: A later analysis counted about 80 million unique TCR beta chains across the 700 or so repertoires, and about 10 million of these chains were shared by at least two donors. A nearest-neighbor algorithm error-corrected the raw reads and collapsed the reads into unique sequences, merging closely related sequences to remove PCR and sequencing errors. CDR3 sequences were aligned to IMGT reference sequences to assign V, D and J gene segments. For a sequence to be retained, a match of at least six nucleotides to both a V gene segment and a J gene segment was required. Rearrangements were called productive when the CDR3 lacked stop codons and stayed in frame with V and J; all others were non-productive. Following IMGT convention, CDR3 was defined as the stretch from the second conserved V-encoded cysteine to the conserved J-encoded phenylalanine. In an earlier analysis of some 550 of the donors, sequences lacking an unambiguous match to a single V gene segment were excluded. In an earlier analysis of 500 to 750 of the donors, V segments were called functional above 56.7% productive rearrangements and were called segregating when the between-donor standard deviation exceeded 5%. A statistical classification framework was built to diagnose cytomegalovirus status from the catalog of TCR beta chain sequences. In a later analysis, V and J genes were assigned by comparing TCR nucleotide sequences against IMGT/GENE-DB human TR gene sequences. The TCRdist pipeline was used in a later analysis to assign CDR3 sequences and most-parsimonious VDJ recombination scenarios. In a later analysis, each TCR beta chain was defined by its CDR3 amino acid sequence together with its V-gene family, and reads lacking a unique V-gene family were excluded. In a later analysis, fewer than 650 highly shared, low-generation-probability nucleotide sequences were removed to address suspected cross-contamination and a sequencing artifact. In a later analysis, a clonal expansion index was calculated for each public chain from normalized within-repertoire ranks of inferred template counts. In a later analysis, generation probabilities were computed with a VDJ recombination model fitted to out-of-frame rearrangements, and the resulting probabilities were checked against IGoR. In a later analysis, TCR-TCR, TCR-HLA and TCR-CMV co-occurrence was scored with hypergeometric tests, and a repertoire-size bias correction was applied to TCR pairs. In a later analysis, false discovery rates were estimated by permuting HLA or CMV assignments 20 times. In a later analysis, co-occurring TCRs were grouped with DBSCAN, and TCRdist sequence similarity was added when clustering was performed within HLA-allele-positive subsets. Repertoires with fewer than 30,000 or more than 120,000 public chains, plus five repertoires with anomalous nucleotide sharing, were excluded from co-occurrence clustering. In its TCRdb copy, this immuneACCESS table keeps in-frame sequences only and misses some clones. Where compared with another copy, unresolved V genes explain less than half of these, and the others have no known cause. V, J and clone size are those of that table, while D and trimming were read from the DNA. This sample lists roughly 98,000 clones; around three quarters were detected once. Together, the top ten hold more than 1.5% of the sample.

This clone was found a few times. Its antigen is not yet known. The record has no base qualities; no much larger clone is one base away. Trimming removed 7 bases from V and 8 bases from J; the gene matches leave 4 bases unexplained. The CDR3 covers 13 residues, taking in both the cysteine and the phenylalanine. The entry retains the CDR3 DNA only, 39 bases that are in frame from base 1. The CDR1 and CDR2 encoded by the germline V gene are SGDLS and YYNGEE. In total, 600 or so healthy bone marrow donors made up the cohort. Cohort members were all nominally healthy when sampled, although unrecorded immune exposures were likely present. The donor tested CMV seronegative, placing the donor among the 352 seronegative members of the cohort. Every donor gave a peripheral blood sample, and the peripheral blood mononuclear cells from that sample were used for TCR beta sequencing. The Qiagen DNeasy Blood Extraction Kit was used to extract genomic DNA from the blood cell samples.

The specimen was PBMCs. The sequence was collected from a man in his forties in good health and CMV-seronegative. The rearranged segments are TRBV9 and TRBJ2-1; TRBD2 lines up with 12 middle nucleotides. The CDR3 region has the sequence CASATSGSHEQFF. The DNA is TGTGCCAGCGCGACTAGCGGGAGTCATGAGCAGTTCTTC.